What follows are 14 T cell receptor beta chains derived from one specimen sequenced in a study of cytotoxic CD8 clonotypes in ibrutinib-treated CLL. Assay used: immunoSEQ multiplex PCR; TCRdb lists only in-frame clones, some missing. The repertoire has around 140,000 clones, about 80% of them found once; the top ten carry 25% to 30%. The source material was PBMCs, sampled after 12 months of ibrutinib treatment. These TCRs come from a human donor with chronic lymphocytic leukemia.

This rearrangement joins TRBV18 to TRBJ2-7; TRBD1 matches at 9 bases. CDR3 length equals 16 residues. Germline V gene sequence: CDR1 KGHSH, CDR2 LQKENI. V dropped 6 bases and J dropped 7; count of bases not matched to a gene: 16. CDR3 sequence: CASSLQSPGTGTEQYF. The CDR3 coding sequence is TGTGCCAGCTCCCTCCAGTCCCCTGGGACAGGGACTGAGCAGTACTTC. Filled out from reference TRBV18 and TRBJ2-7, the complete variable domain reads NAGVMQNPRHLVRRRGQEARLRCSPMKGHSHVYWYRQLPEEGLKFMVYLQKENIIDESGMPKERFSAEFPKEGPSILRIQQVVRGDSAAYFCASSLQSPGTGTEQYFGPGTRLTVT.

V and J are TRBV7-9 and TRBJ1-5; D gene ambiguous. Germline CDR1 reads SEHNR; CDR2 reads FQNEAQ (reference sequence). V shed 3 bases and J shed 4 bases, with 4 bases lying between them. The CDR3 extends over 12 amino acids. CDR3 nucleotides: TGTGCCAGCAGCTTTTCGAATCAGCCCCAGCATTTT. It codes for CASSFSNQPQHF. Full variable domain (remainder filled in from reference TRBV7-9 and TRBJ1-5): DTGVSQNPRHKITKRGQNVTFRCDPISEHNRLYWYRQTLGQGPEFLTYFQNEAQLEKSRLLSDRFSAERPKGSFSTLEIQRTEQGDSAMYLCASSFSNQPQHFGDGTRLSIL.

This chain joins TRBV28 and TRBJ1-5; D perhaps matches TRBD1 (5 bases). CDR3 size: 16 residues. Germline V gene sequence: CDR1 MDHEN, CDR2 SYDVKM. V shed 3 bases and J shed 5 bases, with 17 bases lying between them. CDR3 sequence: CASSFGRGGWYQPQHF. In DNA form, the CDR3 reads TGTGCCAGCAGTTTTGGTAGGGGAGGTTGGTATCAGCCCCAGCATTTT.

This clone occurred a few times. The CDR3 sequence: CASSEIRDRDGTQYF. Written as DNA, the CDR3 is TGTGCCAGCAGTGAAATCCGGGACAGGGATGGTACGCAGTATTTT. This sequence joins TRBV2 and TRBJ2-3, with 9 bases lining up with TRBD1. After removal of 2 bases from V and 8 bases from J, the junction contained 8 bases not matched to a gene. Germline assignment: CDR1 SNHLY and CDR2 FYNNEI. CDR3 length equals 15 residues.

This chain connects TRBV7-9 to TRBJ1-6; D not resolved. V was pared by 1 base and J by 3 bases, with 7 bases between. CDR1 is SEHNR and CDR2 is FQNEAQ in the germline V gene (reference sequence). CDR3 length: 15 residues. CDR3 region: CASSLDSSYNSPLHF. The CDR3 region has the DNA TGTGCCAGCAGCTTAGACAGTAGCTATAATTCACCCCTCCACTTT.

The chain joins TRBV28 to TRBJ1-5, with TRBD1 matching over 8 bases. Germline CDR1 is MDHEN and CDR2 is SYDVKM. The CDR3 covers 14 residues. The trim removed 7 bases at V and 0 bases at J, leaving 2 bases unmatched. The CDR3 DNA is TGTGCCAGCAAACAGGGGGGTAGCAATCAGCCCCAGCATTTT. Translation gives CASKQGGSNQPQHF.

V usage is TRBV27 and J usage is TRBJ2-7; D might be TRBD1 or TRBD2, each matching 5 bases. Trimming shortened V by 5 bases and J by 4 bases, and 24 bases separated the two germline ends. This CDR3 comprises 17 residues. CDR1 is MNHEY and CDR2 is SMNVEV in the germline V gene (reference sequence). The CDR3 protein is CASSQGGRVEGRYEQYF. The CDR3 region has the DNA TGTGCCAGCAGTCAAGGAGGTAGGGTAGAGGGGCGGTACGAGCAGTACTTC.

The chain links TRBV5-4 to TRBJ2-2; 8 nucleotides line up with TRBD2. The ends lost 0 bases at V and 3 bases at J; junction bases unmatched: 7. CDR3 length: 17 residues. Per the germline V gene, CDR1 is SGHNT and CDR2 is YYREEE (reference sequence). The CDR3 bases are TGTGCCAGCAGCTTGGCGAGCGGGGGACTATACACCGGGGAGCTGTTTTTT. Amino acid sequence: CASSLASGGLYTGELFF.

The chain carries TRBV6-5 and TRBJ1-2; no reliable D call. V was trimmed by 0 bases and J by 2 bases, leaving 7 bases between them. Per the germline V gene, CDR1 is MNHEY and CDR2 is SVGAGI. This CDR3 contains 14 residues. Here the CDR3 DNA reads TGTGCCAGCAGTTACTCAGGCGGCAACTATGGCTACACCTTC. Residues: CASSYSGGNYGYTF.

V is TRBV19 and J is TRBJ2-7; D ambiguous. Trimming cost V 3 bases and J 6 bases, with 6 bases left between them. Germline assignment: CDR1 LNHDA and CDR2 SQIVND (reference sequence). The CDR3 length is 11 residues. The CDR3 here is CASSMGVEQYF. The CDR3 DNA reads TGTGCCAGTAGTATGGGTGTCGAGCAGTACTTC.

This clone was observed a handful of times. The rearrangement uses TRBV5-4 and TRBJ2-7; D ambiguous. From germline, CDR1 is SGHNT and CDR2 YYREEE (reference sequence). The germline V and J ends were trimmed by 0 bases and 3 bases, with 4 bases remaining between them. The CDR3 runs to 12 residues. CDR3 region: CASSLDHYEQYF. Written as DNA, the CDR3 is TGTGCCAGCAGCTTGGACCACTACGAGCAGTACTTC.

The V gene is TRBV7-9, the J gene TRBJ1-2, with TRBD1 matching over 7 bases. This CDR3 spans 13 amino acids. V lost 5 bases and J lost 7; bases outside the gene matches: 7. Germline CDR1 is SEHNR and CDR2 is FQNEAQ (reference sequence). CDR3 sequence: CASSPQTGSGYTF. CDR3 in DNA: TGTGCCAGCAGCCCACAGACAGGGTCTGGCTACACCTTC.

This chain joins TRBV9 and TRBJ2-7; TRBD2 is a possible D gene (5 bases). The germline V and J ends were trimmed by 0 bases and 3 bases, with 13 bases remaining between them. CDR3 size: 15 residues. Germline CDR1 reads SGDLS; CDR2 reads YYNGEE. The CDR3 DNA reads TGTGCCAGCAGCGTAGAATGGGGAGAAATCTACGAGCAGTACTTC. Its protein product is CASSVEWGEIYEQYF.

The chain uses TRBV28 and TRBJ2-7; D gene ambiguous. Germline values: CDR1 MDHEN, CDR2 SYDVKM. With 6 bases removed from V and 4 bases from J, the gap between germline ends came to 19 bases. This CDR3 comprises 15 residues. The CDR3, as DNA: TGTGCCAGCAGCAGTGCACCCGCACTCAAATACGAGCAGTACTTC. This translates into CASSSAPALKYEQYF. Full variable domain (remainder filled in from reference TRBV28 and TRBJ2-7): DVKVTQSSRYLVKRTGEKVFLECVQDMDHENMFWYRQDPGLGLRLIYFSYDVKMKEKGDIPEGYSVSREKKERFSLILESASTNQTSMYLCASSSAPALKYEQYFGPGTRLTVT.